A selection of T cell receptor beta chains follows, all from one sample in a study of blood T cells in healthy people across ages. One entry per CDR3 protein results from TCRdb running MiXCR on the 5' RACE reads. The sample lists 600,000 to 900,000 distinct CDR3 sequences; roughly 25% were seen once. These records were also assigned to another study, of T cells of mothers and their children.

Sequenced sample: blood. The receptors here all came from a boy aged 5-17 years in good health. The CDR3 runs from the conserved cysteine through the conserved F or W. Fields, in order: D gene, clone size, J gene, V gene, CDR3 length, CDR3 DNA, CDR3 protein. A D gene is named only where the DNA matches it firmly. Clone sizes are given selectively: once, few, many, or a class where the clone is expanded.

D gene: TRBD2; clone size: few; J gene: TRBJ2-5; V gene: TRBV5-1; CDR3 length: 16; CDR3 DNA: TGCGCCAGCAGCGCGCCGGGACTAGCGGGGGGTGAGACCCAGTACTTC; CDR3 protein: CASSAPGLAGGETQYF
D gene: TRBD2; clone size: few; J gene: TRBJ2-7; V gene: TRBV28; CDR3 length: 16; CDR3 DNA: TGTGCCAGCAGCCCACTCCAAGTAGCGGGGGCCTACGAGCAGTACTTC; CDR3 protein: CASSPLQVAGAYEQYF
D gene: NA; clone size: NA; J gene: TRBJ2-3; V gene: TRBV3-1; CDR3 length: 12; CDR3 DNA: TGTGCCAGCAGCCCCTCCAACGGGGCGGAGTATTTT; CDR3 protein: CASSPSNGAEYF
D gene: NA; clone size: NA; J gene: TRBJ2-5; V gene: TRBV11-2; CDR3 length: 16; CDR3 DNA: TGTGCCAGCAGCTTAGATGGGGGCGCGGGCGCGGAGACCCAGTACTTC; CDR3 protein: CASSLDGGAGAETQYF
D gene: NA; clone size: few; J gene: TRBJ1-6; V gene: TRBV10-3; CDR3 length: 17; CDR3 DNA: TGTGCCATCAGTGGGCGGGCCACCGACTCCTATAATTCACCCCTCCACTTT; CDR3 protein: CAISGRATDSYNSPLHF
D gene: TRBD1; clone size: few; J gene: TRBJ1-1; V gene: TRBV2; CDR3 length: 14; CDR3 DNA: TGTGCCAGCAGAAAGACAGGGGGAAATCCTGAAGCTTTCTTT; CDR3 protein: CASRKTGGNPEAFF
D gene: NA; clone size: few; J gene: TRBJ2-5; V gene: TRBV20-1; CDR3 length: 14; CDR3 DNA: TGCAGTGCTACGGGCGGCAATCTCCAAGAGACCCAGTACTTC; CDR3 protein: CSATGGNLQETQYF
D gene: TRBD2; clone size: few; J gene: TRBJ2-1; V gene: TRBV20-1; CDR3 length: 17; CDR3 DNA: TGCAGTGCTAGATCCCCTTCCTATAGCGGGGGGGCTTATGAGCAGTTCTTC; CDR3 protein: CSARSPSYSGGAYEQFF
D gene: NA; clone size: NA; J gene: TRBJ1-5; V gene: TRBV28; CDR3 length: 16; CDR3 DNA: TGTGCCAGCACCGTACGGGCGGAATATAGCAATCAGCCCCAGCATTTT; CDR3 protein: CASTVRAEYSNQPQHF
D gene: NA; clone size: NA; J gene: TRBJ2-7; V gene: TRBV5-1; CDR3 length: 13; CDR3 DNA: TGCGCCAGCAGCACATCCCGGGACTACGAGCAGTACTTC; CDR3 protein: CASSTSRDYEQYF
D gene: TRBD1; clone size: few; J gene: TRBJ2-7; V gene: TRBV29-1; CDR3 length: 14; CDR3 DNA: TGCAGCGTTGATGTTGTCGGGACAGGGGACGAGCAGTACTTC; CDR3 protein: CSVDVVGTGDEQYF
D gene: TRBD1; clone size: NA; J gene: TRBJ2-7; V gene: TRBV15; CDR3 length: 16; CDR3 DNA: TGTGCCACCAGCATACAACAGGGGCCTAGCTCCTACGAGCAGTACTTC; CDR3 protein: CATSIQQGPSSYEQYF
D gene: NA; clone size: NA; J gene: TRBJ2-1; V gene: TRBV10-3; CDR3 length: 14; CDR3 DNA: TGTGCCATCAGTGGCCGGGCCAGTGACAATGAGCAGTTCTTC; CDR3 protein: CAISGRASDNEQFF
D gene: NA; clone size: many; J gene: TRBJ2-7; V gene: TRBV5-4; CDR3 length: 12; CDR3 DNA: TGTGCCAGCAGCCCCGAGGGGTACGAGCAGTACTTC; CDR3 protein: CASSPEGYEQYF
D gene: TRBD2; clone size: once; J gene: TRBJ2-2; V gene: TRBV3-1; CDR3 length: 15; CDR3 DNA: TGTGCCAGCAGCCGCAAACTAGCGGTCACCGGGGAGCTGTTTTTT; CDR3 protein: CASSRKLAVTGELFF
D gene: NA; clone size: NA; J gene: TRBJ1-3; V gene: TRBV7-2; CDR3 length: 17; CDR3 DNA: TGTGCCAGCAGCTCTTGGACGGACTATAGCTCTGGAAACACCATATATTTT; CDR3 protein: CASSSWTDYSSGNTIYF
D gene: TRBD1; clone size: few; J gene: TRBJ1-1; V gene: TRBV20-1; CDR3 length: 13; CDR3 DNA: TGCAGTGCAAGTACGGGACAGGGGAGGGCAGCTTTCTTT; CDR3 protein: CSASTGQGRAAFF
D gene: NA; clone size: NA; J gene: TRBJ1-6; V gene: TRBV9; CDR3 length: 16; CDR3 DNA: TGTGCCAGCAGCCTCTCACCGAGCTCCTATAATTCACCCCTCCACTTT; CDR3 protein: CASSLSPSSYNSPLHF
D gene: TRBD2; clone size: NA; J gene: TRBJ2-5; V gene: TRBV15; CDR3 length: 16; CDR3 DNA: TGTGCCACCAGCAGAGACCCGGGACTAGCTGGTGAGCCCCAGTACTTC; CDR3 protein: CATSRDPGLAGEPQYF
D gene: TRBD2; clone size: NA; J gene: TRBJ2-1; V gene: TRBV13; CDR3 length: 16; CDR3 DNA: TGTGCCAGCAGCTCCGCCAGCGGGGGCGCCTACAATGAGCAGTTCTTC; CDR3 protein: CASSSASGGAYNEQFF
D gene: NA; clone size: few; J gene: TRBJ2-5; V gene: TRBV15; CDR3 length: 16; CDR3 DNA: TGTGCCACCAGCAGAGATCTGACCCAAAGCCAAGAGACCCAGTACTTC; CDR3 protein: CATSRDLTQSQETQYF
D gene: TRBD2; clone size: NA; J gene: TRBJ2-3; V gene: TRBV20-1; CDR3 length: 16; CDR3 DNA: TGCAGTGCTAGGAGGATTAGCGGGGGGCCCACAGATACGCAGTATTTT; CDR3 protein: CSARRISGGPTDTQYF
D gene: NA; clone size: few; J gene: TRBJ2-7; V gene: TRBV6-5; CDR3 length: 15; CDR3 DNA: TGTGCCAGCAGTTACTCGCAGGGGCTCTCCTACGAGCAGTACTTC; CDR3 protein: CASSYSQGLSYEQYF
D gene: TRBD1; clone size: few; J gene: TRBJ2-5; V gene: TRBV5-1; CDR3 length: 18; CDR3 DNA: TGCGCCAGCAGCACCCGACAGGGGGCGAGGCGTAATCAAGAGACCCAGTACTTC; CDR3 protein: CASSTRQGARRNQETQYF
D gene: NA; clone size: few; J gene: TRBJ1-2; V gene: TRBV7-9; CDR3 length: 15; CDR3 DNA: TGTGCCAGCAGCTCGAACGGGGGGGACAACTATGGCTACACCTTC; CDR3 protein: CASSSNGGDNYGYTF
D gene: NA; clone size: many; J gene: TRBJ1-3; V gene: TRBV9; CDR3 length: 15; CDR3 DNA: TGTGCCAGCAGCGATGGGGCGAGCTCTGGAAACACCATATATTTT; CDR3 protein: CASSDGASSGNTIYF
D gene: NA; clone size: few; J gene: TRBJ2-2; V gene: TRBV6-6; CDR3 length: 15; CDR3 DNA: TGTGCCAGCAGTTATTTCTCCGCGAACACCGGGGAGCTGTTTTTT; CDR3 protein: CASSYFSANTGELFF
D gene: NA; clone size: NA; J gene: TRBJ2-1; V gene: TRBV7-9; CDR3 length: 13; CDR3 DNA: TGTGCCAGCAGCTTAGCAAGATTCAATGAGCAGTTCTTC; CDR3 protein: CASSLARFNEQFF
D gene: NA; clone size: NA; J gene: TRBJ2-5; V gene: TRBV28; CDR3 length: 15; CDR3 DNA: TGTGCCAGCAGTTCGGGACACCCGTACCAAGAGACCCAGTACTTC; CDR3 protein: CASSSGHPYQETQYF
D gene: NA; clone size: few; J gene: TRBJ2-5; V gene: TRBV6-5; CDR3 length: 15; CDR3 DNA: TGTGCCAGCAGTTACTGGGGGGCCAGGGGAGAGACCCAGTACTTC; CDR3 protein: CASSYWGARGETQYF
D gene: NA; clone size: few; J gene: TRBJ2-7; V gene: TRBV7-2; CDR3 length: 17; CDR3 DNA: TGTGCCAGCAGCTTAGCGCTAGGGGGGTCTTTTCCCTACGAGCAGTACTTC; CDR3 protein: CASSLALGGSFPYEQYF
D gene: NA; clone size: NA; J gene: TRBJ2-1; V gene: TRBV6-5; CDR3 length: 17; CDR3 DNA: TGTGCCAGCAGTTACTCGAACACCGTGGGCCCCTACAATGAGCAGTTCTTC; CDR3 protein: CASSYSNTVGPYNEQFF
D gene: NA; clone size: few; J gene: TRBJ2-1; V gene: TRBV9; CDR3 length: 12; CDR3 DNA: TGTGCCAGCAGCGTAGACGAAAATGAGCAGTTCTTC; CDR3 protein: CASSVDENEQFF
D gene: NA; clone size: NA; J gene: TRBJ2-3; V gene: TRBV6-6; CDR3 length: 12; CDR3 DNA: TGTGCCAGCAGTACCCTCGGGGGTACGCAGTATTTT; CDR3 protein: CASSTLGGTQYF
D gene: NA; clone size: NA; J gene: TRBJ1-1; V gene: TRBV7-2; CDR3 length: 13; CDR3 DNA: TGTGCCAGCAGCCTCGGACAGATCACTGAAGCTTTCTTT; CDR3 protein: CASSLGQITEAFF
D gene: NA; clone size: NA; J gene: TRBJ1-2; V gene: TRBV12-3/TRBV12-4; CDR3 length: 12; CDR3 DNA: TGTGCCAGCAGTTATAGGTCCCCCGGCTACACCTTC; CDR3 protein: CASSYRSPGYTF
D gene: TRBD2; clone size: many; J gene: TRBJ2-3; V gene: TRBV7-9; CDR3 length: 13; CDR3 DNA: TGTGCCAGCAGCTTGGGACTAGCAGATACGCAGTATTTT; CDR3 protein: CASSLGLADTQYF
D gene: TRBD1; clone size: NA; J gene: TRBJ2-1; V gene: TRBV3-1; CDR3 length: 15; CDR3 DNA: TGTGCCAGCAGCCAGAAAGGGGGCCTCTACAATGAGCAGTTCTTC; CDR3 protein: CASSQKGGLYNEQFF
D gene: NA; clone size: few; J gene: TRBJ1-1; V gene: TRBV6-2/TRBV6-3; CDR3 length: 13; CDR3 DNA: TGTGCCAGCGGGGGTTTTTTGAACACTGAAGCTCTCTTT; CDR3 protein: CASGGFLNTEALF
D gene: TRBD2; clone size: few; J gene: TRBJ2-5; V gene: TRBV28; CDR3 length: 12; CDR3 DNA: TGTGCCAGCTACGGGAGGGGGGAGACCCAGTACTTC; CDR3 protein: CASYGRGETQYF
D gene: NA; clone size: few; J gene: TRBJ1-4; V gene: TRBV4-1; CDR3 length: 15; CDR3 DNA: TGCGCCAGCAGCCAACCCATCAATGGGCCAGAAAAACTGTTTTTT; CDR3 protein: CASSQPINGPEKLFF
D gene: NA; clone size: NA; J gene: TRBJ1-1; V gene: TRBV12-3/TRBV12-4; CDR3 length: 13; CDR3 DNA: TGTGCCAGCAGTTTATACAGGGCAGCAGAAGCTTTCTTT; CDR3 protein: CASSLYRAAEAFF
D gene: NA; clone size: NA; J gene: TRBJ2-1; V gene: TRBV7-3; CDR3 length: 17; CDR3 DNA: TGTGCCAGCAGCTCAATGCCGCCGGGGCACGGCTACAATGAGCAGTTCTTC; CDR3 protein: CASSSMPPGHGYNEQFF
D gene: NA; clone size: NA; J gene: TRBJ2-7; V gene: TRBV12-3/TRBV12-4; CDR3 length: 15; CDR3 DNA: TGTGCCAGCACCGAGGGGCGACAGAGTTTCCACGAGCAGTACTTC; CDR3 protein: CASTEGRQSFHEQYF
D gene: NA; clone size: NA; J gene: TRBJ2-5; V gene: TRBV12-3/TRBV12-4; CDR3 length: 15; CDR3 DNA: TGTGCCAGCAGTTCGGCAGGGGCGGTGGTGGAGACCCAGTACTTC; CDR3 protein: CASSSAGAVVETQYF
D gene: NA; clone size: few; J gene: TRBJ2-4; V gene: TRBV15; CDR3 length: 12; CDR3 DNA: TGTGCCACCAGCAGAGATCAGACCATTCAGTACTTC; CDR3 protein: CATSRDQTIQYF